This T cell receptor beta chain comes out of a study of blood T cell repertoires in COVID-19. Study-wide background: Spain, Italy and the United States supplied samples that represented acute and convalescent COVID-19. PBMCs, B-cell-depleted T cells, or T cells provided the cDNA or gDNA that made up the material.

Methods used by the authors: Estimates of nucleated cell counts were drawn from the amplification of reference gene primers. Sequencing was performed with immunoSEQ multiplex PCR; in TCRdb, only in-frame clones are kept and a portion is missing. Clone size and the V and J calls come from that table; the DNA yielded D and trimming. In the table there are around 110,000 clones, approximately 80% of which are singletons. Sample: peripheral blood. The sequence was collected from a man aged 70-80 years with active or convalescent COVID-19.

The CDR3 loop reads CASSLKGQFSGANVLTF. The CDR3 DNA reads as TGTGCCAGCAGCCTCAAAGGACAGTTCTCTGGGGCCAACGTCCTGACTTTC. The rearrangement uses TRBV7-3 and TRBJ2-6; TRBD1 might be the D (6 bases). Germline V CDR1 and CDR2: SGHTA, FQGTGA. Trimming took off 5 bases at V and 0 bases at J, with 14 bases between the two ends. The CDR3 runs 17 residues.